The 28 T cell receptor beta chains given below trace back to one sample, sequenced in a study of blood T cell repertoires in COVID-19. The repertoire was sequenced with immunoSEQ multiplex PCR; TCRdb's copy has only in-frame clones and lacks some. The sample includes around 200,000 clones, less than 85% of them seen just once. Sequencing was carried out using peripheral blood. The receptors derive from a man aged 45 to 65 who had recovered from COVID-19.

The chain uses TRBV28 and TRBJ1-1; weak D call: TRBD1 (5 bases). Germline V CDR1 and CDR2: MDHEN, SYDVKM. The CDR3 extends over 13 amino acids. V lost 2 bases, J lost 11 bases, and 15 bases lay in between. As DNA, the CDR3 is TGTGCCAGCAGTTTAGAGACAGATAAAGGGGCTTTCTTT. Amino acid sequence: CASSLETDKGAFF.

The chain combines TRBV27 with TRBJ2-7, with 7 bases fitting TRBD1. The CDR3 sequence is 13 residues long. The ends lost 4 bases at V and 4 bases at J; junction bases unmatched: 4. Germline-derived CDR1 and CDR2 are MNHEY and SMNVEV (reference sequence). As DNA, the CDR3 is TGTGCCAGCAGTTGGGGACAGCATTACGAGCAGTACTTC. As protein: CASSWGQHYEQYF.

The chain has TRBV27 and TRBJ2-1; 11 bases are a match to TRBD2. Germline V gene lookup returns CDR1 MNHEY and CDR2 SMNVEV (reference sequence). The CDR3 is 16 residues long. With 4 bases clipped from V and 9 bases from J, the junction kept 11 bases outside the gene matches. The CDR3 reads CASSSRLAGPLGEQFF. In DNA, the CDR3 is TGTGCCAGCAGTTCCAGACTAGCGGGACCCCTTGGTGAGCAGTTCTTC.

In its sample, this clone was seen many times. The genes are TRBV27 and TRBJ1-2, with TRBD1 matching over 9 bases. J was trimmed by 4 bases and V by 5 bases; bases with no gene match: 14. The CDR3 contains 17 residues. From germline, CDR1 is MNHEY and CDR2 SMNVEV (reference sequence). CDR3 protein: CASSLAGTGMMRYGYTF. In nucleotides, the CDR3 is TGTGCCAGCAGTCTAGCCGGGACAGGGATGATGCGCTATGGCTACACCTTC.

The chain is built from TRBV11-2 and TRBJ1-4; D ambiguous. Trimming took 0 bases from V and 8 from J, leaving 13 bases between them. Germline loops: CDR1 SGHAT, CDR2 FQNNGV. The CDR3 contains 15 residues. This CDR3 is CASSLEGSISEKLFF. As DNA, the CDR3 is TGTGCCAGCAGCTTAGAAGGGAGCATTAGCGAAAAACTGTTTTTT.

The gene calls are TRBV12-3 or TRBV12-4 and TRBJ2-7; TRBD2 agrees at 10 bases. The CDR3 is 13 amino acids. The junction had 2 bases not matched to a gene; V was cut back by 4 bases and J by 5 bases. The CDR3 spells CASSSSGSDEQYF. CDR3 sequence (DNA): TGTGCCAGCAGTTCTAGCGGGAGTGACGAGCAGTACTTC.

The chain links TRBV19 to TRBJ2-3, with 13 bases lining up with TRBD2. The CDR3 consists of 15 residues. CDR1 is LNHDA and CDR2 is SQIVND in the germline V gene (reference sequence). Trimming took 9 bases from V and 5 from J; bases not matched to a gene: 8. Here the CDR3 DNA reads TGTGCCAGCCGGCGACTAGCGGGAGGAGGAGATACGCAGTATTTT. The encoded protein is CASRRLAGGGDTQYF.

The V call is TRBV27, the J call TRBJ1-5; TRBD1 matches 11 bases. V was clipped by 6 bases and J by 0 bases; unmatched bases: 1. The CDR3 spans 15 residues. Germline values: CDR1 MNHEY, CDR2 SMNVEV (reference sequence). Here the CDR3 DNA reads TGTGCCAGCAGGGGGACAGGGGGTAGCAATCAGCCCCAGCATTTT. Translation gives CASRGTGGSNQPQHF.

There are a few counts of this clone. The chain recombines TRBV3-1 (or the pseudogene TRBV3-2) with TRBJ1-4; D unclear. CDR1 is LGHDT, CDR2 YNNKEL, per germline (reference sequence). The CDR3 consists of 14 residues. Trimming took off 0 bases at V and 8 bases at J, with 10 bases between the two ends. CDR3 residues: CASSQDFEEEKLFF. In nucleotides, the CDR3 is TGTGCCAGCAGCCAAGATTTTGAGGAGGAAAAACTGTTTTTT.

This rearrangement joins TRBV14 to TRBJ2-5; D is unresolved. Germline-derived CDR1 and CDR2 are SGHDN and FVKESK. Trimming took off 0 bases at V and 5 bases at J, with 7 bases between the two ends. There are 13 residues in the CDR3. The CDR3 nucleotides read TGTGCCAGCAGCCAAGATCTTATGGAGACCCAGTACTTC. Translating gives CASSQDLMETQYF.

The gene calls are TRBV6-5 and TRBJ1-1, with D possibly TRBD1 on 5 matching bases. The CDR3 covers 14 residues. CDR1 MNHEY and CDR2 SVGAGI come from the germline V gene. Deletions cut 4 bases from V and 6 bases from J, with 15 bases between. The CDR3 region has the DNA TGTGCCAGCAGTTCCCAGCAGGGTATAGCTGAAGCTTTCTTT. The encoded protein is CASSSQQGIAEAFF.

J is TRBJ2-3 and V is TRBV18; 13 nucleotides match TRBD2. Per the germline V gene, CDR1 is KGHSH and CDR2 is LQKENI. The CDR3 is made up of 17 amino acids. The trim removed 0 bases at V and 3 bases at J, leaving 3 bases unmatched. The CDR3 here is CASSPPVTSGRTDTQYF. The CDR3 nucleotides read TGTGCCAGCTCACCACCGGTGACTAGCGGGAGGACAGATACGCAGTATTTT.

The chain is built from TRBV29-1 and TRBJ1-1, with D possibly matching TRBD1 (5 bases). V was pared by 5 bases and J by 6 bases, with 25 bases between. The germline CDR1 and CDR2 sequences are SQVTM and ANQGSEA. This CDR3 is built from 16 residues. The CDR3 DNA reads TGCAGCGTTAGTGTTCCGGTGGCTGGGGCTAGAGCTGAAGCTTTCTTT. Residues: CSVSVPVAGARAEAFF.

The gene calls are TRBV7-9 and TRBJ1-5; D is unclear. There are 16 residues in the CDR3. The V gene lost 4 bases and the J gene lost 0 bases, with 13 bases spanning the gap. Germline values: CDR1 SEHNR, CDR2 FQNEAQ (reference sequence). CDR3 protein: CASSSKGGSSNQPQHF. CDR3 sequence (DNA): TGTGCCAGCAGCTCAAAAGGCGGGTCTAGCAATCAGCCCCAGCATTTT.

The chain couples TRBV29-1 to TRBJ2-5; D perhaps matches TRBD1 (6 bases). In germline, CDR1 is SQVTM, CDR2 ANQGSEA. There are 13 residues in the CDR3. V lost 3 bases and J lost 5, with 13 bases in between. The CDR3, as DNA: TGCAGCGTTGACGGCAGGGGATACGAGACCCAGTACTTC. Encoded protein: CSVDGRGYETQYF.

The chain is built from TRBV2 and TRBJ1-1, with D tentatively TRBD1 (6 bases). The CDR3 consists of 15 residues. CDR1 is SNHLY and CDR2 is FYNNEI in the germline V gene. Trimming cost V 6 bases and J 0 bases, with 14 bases left between them. The CDR3 region has the DNA TGTGCCAGCAGAAGGACAGTAGACATGAACACTGAAGCTTTCTTT. It is translated as CASRRTVDMNTEAFF.

The rearrangement links TRBV19 to TRBJ2-3; 9 bases align to TRBD1. V was pared by 6 bases and J by 8 bases, with 12 bases of the junction left unmatched. Germline values: CDR1 LNHDA, CDR2 SQIVND (reference sequence). The CDR3 consists of 15 residues. The CDR3 DNA sequence: TGTGCCAGTAGCAGTCCCGGGACAGGGTACGTTACGCAGTATTTT. Protein sequence: CASSSPGTGYVTQYF. Drawing the rest from reference TRBV19 and TRBJ2-3, the complete variable domain is DGGITQSPKYLFRKEGQNVTLSCEQNLNHDAMYWYRQDPGQGLRLIYYSQIVNDFQKGDIAEGYSVSREKKESFPLTVTSAQKNPTAFYLCASSSPGTGYVTQYFGPGTRLTVL.

V and J are TRBV16 and TRBJ1-2; D not certain. This CDR3 has 13 amino acids. The ends were cut back, 0 bases at V and 6 bases at J, with 8 bases in the middle. CDR1 and CDR2 (germline): KGHSY, FQNENV. The CDR3 DNA reads TGTGCCAGCAGCCAATCGGTCGGGGATGGCTACACCTTC. It encodes CASSQSVGDGYTF.

V usage is TRBV5-1 and J usage is TRBJ1-1; 7 nucleotides match TRBD1. V was clipped by 4 bases and J by 11 bases; unmatched bases: 17. The CDR3 length is 15 residues. Germline V gives CDR1 SGHRS, CDR2 YFSETQ. Here the CDR3 reads CASSEDEGARLKAFF. In DNA, the CDR3 is TGCGCCAGCAGCGAGGACGAGGGGGCCCGCTTGAAGGCTTTCTTT.

This clone was detected a few times. J is TRBJ1-3 and V is TRBV7-8, with D unclear. The germline V and J ends were trimmed by 5 bases and 0 bases, with 11 bases remaining between them. This CDR3 comprises 15 residues. Germline V gene sequence: CDR1 SGHVS, CDR2 FQNEAQ. CDR3 sequence: CASSVTATSGNTIYF. The CDR3 region has the DNA TGTGCCAGCAGCGTAACAGCAACCTCTGGAAACACCATATATTTT.

The genes are TRBV7-7 and TRBJ2-1; TRBD2 matches at 8 bases. V shed 1 base and J 4 bases; nucleotides not matched to a gene: 3. In germline, CDR1 is SSHAT, CDR2 FNYEAQ (reference sequence). There are 15 residues in the CDR3. The CDR3 bases are TGTGCCAGCAGCTTAGATCCGGGAGGGTACAATGAGCAGTTCTTC. Residues: CASSLDPGGYNEQFF.

This rearrangement joins TRBV12-3 or TRBV12-4 to TRBJ1-1; D gene uncertain. This CDR3 has 11 residues. V lost 1 base, J lost 7 bases, and 4 bases lay in between. CDR3 residues: CASSLGSEAFF. The CDR3 nucleotides are TGTGCCAGCAGTTTAGGGAGTGAAGCTTTCTTT.

This chain uses TRBV5-1 with TRBJ2-1; D unresolved. CDR3 size: 13 residues. Trimming shortened V by 1 base and J by 8 bases, and 10 bases separated the two germline ends. Germline V gene sequence: CDR1 SGHRS, CDR2 YFSETQ. CDR3 region: CASSLPSSDEQFF. In DNA, the CDR3 is TGCGCCAGCAGCTTGCCCTCGTCGGATGAGCAGTTCTTC. Looking up the rest from reference TRBV5-1 and TRBJ2-1 gives the full variable domain: KAGVTQTPRYLIKTRGQQVTLSCSPISGHRSVSWYQQTPGQGLQFLFEYFSETQRNKGNFPGRFSGRQFSNSRSEMNVSTLELGDSALYLCASSLPSSDEQFFGPGTRLTVL.

V and J are TRBV5-4 and TRBJ2-1; 13 bases are shared with TRBD2. V was clipped by 0 bases and J by 7 bases; unmatched bases: 1. The CDR3 consists of 15 residues. Germline CDR1 SGHNT, CDR2 YYREEE (reference sequence). The CDR3 reads CASSLETSGRNEQFF. CDR3 DNA sequence: TGTGCCAGCAGCTTGGAGACTAGCGGGAGGAATGAGCAGTTCTTC.

In this sample, this clone turned up once. The genes are TRBV6-6 and TRBJ1-2, with 9 bases identical to TRBD1. J lost 8 bases, V lost 5 bases, and 12 bases had no gene match. The CDR3 is 15 residues long. The germline V gene encodes CDR1 MNHNY and CDR2 SVGAGI (reference sequence). CDR3 in DNA: TGTGCCAGCAGTGCCCGACTAACAGGGGGCGAGGGCTACACCTTC. Translating it yields CASSARLTGGEGYTF.

This rearrangement joins TRBV4-2 to TRBJ1-2, with D perhaps TRBD1 (6 bases). Between the trimmed V and J ends, which lost 2 bases and 1 base, there was a span of 8 bases. The V gene's germline CDR1 is LGHNA and CDR2 YNFKEQ. The CDR3 runs to 14 residues. The CDR3 region has the DNA TGTGCCAGCAGCCAAAACAGGGTTAACTATGGCTACACCTTC. Translation gives CASSQNRVNYGYTF.

This sequence joins TRBV4-1 and TRBJ1-4; no definite D call. The V end was cut by 5 bases, the J end by 5 bases, with 9 bases between. CDR1 and CDR2 from the germline V gene are MGHRA and YSYEKL. This CDR3 contains 13 residues. The CDR3 spells CASSLTENEKLFF. The CDR3 region has the DNA TGCGCCAGCAGCTTGACGGAGAATGAAAAACTGTTTTTT.

The chain couples TRBV25-1 to TRBJ1-1, with D uncertain. V lost 6 bases and J 1 base, leaving 9 bases between the germline ends. CDR3 size: 13 residues. Germline V gives CDR1 MGHDK, CDR2 SYGVNS. The CDR3 DNA sequence: TGTGCCAGCAGAATACATGGGAACACTGAAGCTTTCTTT. It specifies CASRIHGNTEAFF.